These 19 T cell receptor beta chains originate from one sample sequenced in a study of T-cell memory formation after mild COVID-19. Using its own MiXCR run on the 5' RACE reads, TCRdb lists one record per CDR3 protein. Of just over 350,000 distinct CDR3 sequences listed, approximately 14% are singletons. Sequenced input: PBMCs or a T cell subset sorted from them (not recorded which). Receptors originate from a man younger than 35 who had mild COVID-19 (a few samples of this study predate the infection). Cell type and time point are not known.

This chain connects TRBV28 to TRBJ2-1; D may be TRBD1 or TRBD2 (6 bases each). The CDR3 length is 14 residues. Trimming removed 10 bases at V and 9 bases at J, with 22 bases between. The germline CDR1 and CDR2 sequences are MDHEN and SYDVKM. The CDR3 coding sequence is TGTGCCACCGACAAGGGGGGTGGCGTCCGTGAGCAGTTCTTC. It yields the protein CATDKGGGVREQFF.

This clonotype has just a few counts. V gene TRBV6-2 or TRBV6-3 combines with J gene TRBJ1-6, with TRBD1 as a possible D gene (6 bases). With 5 bases removed from V and 7 bases from J, the gap between germline ends came to 15 bases. The CDR3 has 15 residues. Germline values: CDR1 MNHEY, CDR2 SVGEGT. The CDR3 sequence is CASSRPTGPNSPLHF. The CDR3, as DNA: TGTGCCAGCAGTCGCCCGACAGGTCCAAATTCACCCCTCCACTTT.

This chain connects TRBV7-8 to TRBJ2-4, with 9 bases that match TRBD2. The germline gives CDR1 SGHVS, CDR2 FQNEAQ. This CDR3 contains 16 residues. Unmatched junction bases numbered 9, after V lost 5 bases and J lost 4 bases. CDR3 region: CASSKTRGGWKNIQYF. Here the CDR3 DNA reads TGTGCCAGCAGCAAGACGCGGGGGGGCTGGAAAAACATTCAGTACTTC.

This clonotype has only a few counts. The rearrangement uses TRBV12-3 or TRBV12-4 and TRBJ1-4; D remains unclear. Trimming shortened V by 4 bases and J by 6 bases, and 9 bases separated the two germline ends. This CDR3 contains 13 residues. CDR3 sequence: CASSSGRDEKLFF. CDR3 nucleotides: TGTGCCAGCAGTTCCGGGAGGGATGAAAAACTGTTTTTT.

Here the CDR3 DNA reads TGTGCCACAAACAGGGGGCGCGCCGGGGAGCTGTTTTTT. It is translated as CATNRGRAGELFF. V gene TRBV6-5 combines with J gene TRBJ2-2; 9 bases are shared with TRBD1. CDR3 size: 13 residues. Trimming cost V 10 bases and J 6 bases; bases outside gene matches: 6. CDR1 and CDR2 from the germline V gene are MNHEY and SVGAGI.

The chain has TRBV4-2 and TRBJ1-2, with 8 bases matching TRBD1. CDR3 size: 16 residues. The trim removed 5 bases at V and 3 bases at J, leaving 11 bases unmatched. Germline V gives CDR1 LGHNA, CDR2 YNFKEQ. DNA of the CDR3: TGTGCCAGCAGCTTGATACCGGGACAGGTCGACTATGGCTACACCTTC. Protein: CASSLIPGQVDYGYTF.

The table lists this clonotype with a few counts. V gene TRBV7-9 combines with J gene TRBJ1-5; tentatively, D is TRBD1 (6 bases). The CDR3 has 15 residues. Trimming removed 2 bases from V and 5 bases from J, with 13 bases in between. Germline V CDR1 and CDR2: SEHNR, FQNEAQ (reference sequence). DNA of the CDR3: TGTGCCAGCAGCTTATTTGCAGGGGCCGATCAGCCCCAGCATTTT. This encodes CASSLFAGADQPQHF.

The rearrangement links TRBV7-2 to TRBJ1-2, with D maybe TRBD1 (5 bases). This CDR3 contains 14 residues. With 0 bases removed from V and 7 bases from J, the gap between germline ends came to 12 bases. Germline values: CDR1 SGHTA, CDR2 FQGNSA. The CDR3 sequence: CASSLAVTGSGYTF. The CDR3 DNA sequence: TGTGCCAGCAGCTTAGCCGTAACAGGTAGTGGCTACACCTTC.

In this sample, this clonotype turned up many times. The V call is TRBV18, the J call TRBJ1-1; D is undetermined. Trimming took 2 bases from V and 5 from J, leaving 6 bases between them. The germline V gene encodes CDR1 KGHSH and CDR2 LQKENI. CDR3 length equals 12 residues. The CDR3, as DNA: TGTGCCAGCTCACCAGGGAGAACTGAAGCTTTCTTT. Encoded protein: CASSPGRTEAFF.

The chain has TRBV15 and TRBJ2-2, with D unresolved. Germline V CDR1 and CDR2: LNHNV, YYDKDF (reference sequence). The CDR3 length is 16 residues. With 5 bases removed from V and 6 bases from J, the gap between germline ends came to 19 bases. The CDR3 region is CATSAPEPKTAGELFF. The CDR3 region has the DNA TGTGCCACCAGCGCCCCGGAACCAAAGACGGCCGGGGAGCTGTTTTTT.

This clonotype has just a few counts. The CDR3 nucleotides are TGTGCCTGGAGGGATCCGGGAGCCTCGTACCAGCCCCAGCATTTT. Translating it yields CAWRDPGASYQPQHF. This chain connects TRBV30 to TRBJ1-5; D is unresolved. V lost 3 bases, J lost 7 bases, and 19 bases lay in between. Germline assignment: CDR1 GTSNPN and CDR2 SVGIG (reference sequence). The CDR3 is 15 residues long.

This clonotype has a handful of counts. V is TRBV13 and J is TRBJ2-1, with 13 nucleotides matching TRBD2. There are 16 residues in the CDR3. The J segment lost 6 bases and the V segment lost 4 bases, leaving 6 bases of the junction unmatched. Germline assignment: CDR1 PRHDT and CDR2 FYEKMQ (reference sequence). The CDR3 sequence: CASSSSTSGGANEQFF. The CDR3 DNA sequence: TGTGCCAGCAGCTCCTCTACTAGCGGGGGGGCCAATGAGCAGTTCTTC.

This clonotype was counted a few times. The chain joins TRBV5-6 to TRBJ2-1, with D tentatively TRBD2 (6 bases). V gave up 6 bases and J gave up 8 bases, with 12 bases separating them. The germline V gene encodes CDR1 SGHDT and CDR2 YYEEEE. The CDR3 is 12 amino acids. The DNA for the CDR3 is TGTGCCAGCACCCTGACTAGTGATGAGCAGTTCTTC. Translation: CASTLTSDEQFF.

This clonotype has only a few counts. V usage is TRBV28 and J usage is TRBJ2-7; D assignment may be TRBD1 or TRBD2 (6 bases each). The CDR3 has 14 amino acids. V was cut by 3 bases and J by 7 bases, with 16 bases left in between. Germline loops: CDR1 MDHEN, CDR2 SYDVKM. CDR3 protein: CASSFQGPGAEQYV. The CDR3 DNA follows: TGTGCCAGCAGTTTCCAGGGGCCGGGAGCAGAGCAGTACGTC.

A few counts support this clonotype. CDR3 coding DNA: TGCGCCAGCAGCCCTGGACGGACCGGGACAGGGGCCTACGAGCAGTACTTC. The encoded protein is CASSPGRTGTGAYEQYF. V gene TRBV4-3 combines with J gene TRBJ2-7; 10 positions match TRBD1. This CDR3 comprises 17 residues. Per germline, CDR1 LGHNA and CDR2 YSLEER. Losses at the gene ends were 4 bases for V and 2 bases for J; bases not matched to a gene: 11.

This clonotype has a handful of counts. The chain combines TRBV3-1 with TRBJ1-5; D gene uncertain. V was shortened by 0 bases and J by 6 bases, with 15 bases between the two germline ends. This CDR3 is 16 amino acids long. The germline CDR1 and CDR2 sequences are LGHDT and YNNKEL (reference sequence). The CDR3 DNA reads as TGTGCCAGCAGCCAAGATCATGGGAAGCCCGGTCAGCCCCAGCATTTT. Encoded protein: CASSQDHGKPGQPQHF.

V usage is TRBV20-1 and J usage is TRBJ2-5; 8 bases map to TRBD2. CDR1 and CDR2 (germline): DFQATT, SNEGSKA (reference sequence). Trimming removed 1 base from V and 4 bases from J; junction bases left unmatched: 8. The CDR3 is 15 amino acids. The CDR3 region has the DNA TGCAGTGCTAGAGTAAAGCGGGGGTATGGAGAGACCCAGTACTTC. This sequence encodes CSARVKRGYGETQYF.

This clonotype was counted only a few times. V gene TRBV7-6 combines with J gene TRBJ2-1; D could derive from TRBD1 or TRBD2 (6 bases each). Trimming removed 7 bases from V and 3 bases from J, with 16 bases in between. The germline V gene encodes CDR1 SGHVS and CDR2 FNYEAQ. The CDR3 covers 15 residues. CDR3 DNA sequence: TGTGCCAGCACGAGGGGGGAGTCGAGCTACAATGAGCAGTTCTTC. Protein: CASTRGESSYNEQFF.

This clonotype appeared a few times. This chain joins TRBV18 and TRBJ2-5; tentatively, D is TRBD2 (5 bases). The V gene lost 2 bases and the J gene lost 2 bases, with 9 bases spanning the gap. The CDR3 contains 14 residues. Looked up from germline, CDR1 is KGHSH and CDR2 is LQKENI. CDR3 sequence (DNA): TGTGCCAGCTCACCAGTGGGAGCTCAAGAGACCCAGTACTTC. This sequence encodes CASSPVGAQETQYF.